The T cell receptor beta chain described here comes from a study of T cells in Graves' hyperthyroidism and ophthalmopathy. For ophthalmopathy patients, the Clinical Activity Score was at least 3 and the NOSPECS grade at least 4; duration was under 3 months. This clonotype was observed a handful of times. RNA transcripts yielded amplified TCR beta CDR3 regions. TCR CDR3 regions were first amplified by RT-PCR with HTBI primers. TCRdb independently ran MiXCR on the multiplex PCR reads; one entry per CDR3 protein. The table shows some 570,000 distinct CDR3 sequences, with more than 15% occurring only once. Germline CDR1 MNHNS, CDR2 SASEGT. Trimming took 10 bases from V and 6 from J; bases not matched to a gene: 9. The CDR3 is 14 amino acids.

The sequenced material came from blood. This clonotype originated in a woman aged 18-30 years with Graves' ophthalmopathy. The J gene is TRBJ2-3, the V gene TRBV6-1; 11 bases fit TRBD2. This chain's CDR3 is CAIHSGGGGDTQYF. The CDR3 DNA reads TGTGCCATCCATAGCGGGGGGGGGGGTGATACGCAGTATTTT.